This entry lists 32 T cell receptor beta chains sequenced from one sample in a study of T-cell memory formation after mild COVID-19. TCRdb re-called the 5' RACE reads through MiXCR, storing one row per CDR3 protein. The table lists under 550,000 distinct CDR3 sequences, 15% to 20% of them singletons. The sample comprised PBMCs or a T cell subset sorted from them (not recorded which). The receptors shown here come from an adult woman who had mild COVID-19 (a few samples of this study predate the infection). Cell type and time point are not known.

This clonotype has just a few counts. This chain joins TRBV27 and TRBJ1-1, with TRBD1 as a possible D gene (6 bases). CDR1 and CDR2 (germline): MNHEY, SMNVEV (reference sequence). The CDR3 totals 12 residues. Trimming pared 7 bases from V and 9 bases from J, leaving 15 bases between. CDR3 nucleotide sequence: TGTGCCAGCACCTCCCCGGGGGGGCAAGCTTTCTTT. It translates to CASTSPGGQAFF.

This clonotype has just a few counts. The genes are TRBV5-1 and TRBJ1-2; D may be TRBD1 (5 bases). V lost 4 bases and J 3 bases, leaving 7 bases between the germline ends. The CDR3 is 12 residues long. Germline CDR1 and CDR2: SGHRS and YFSETQ. CDR3 sequence: CASSGAHYGYTF. DNA of the CDR3: TGCGCCAGCAGCGGGGCCCACTATGGCTACACCTTC. Variable domain in full (rest from reference TRBV5-1 and TRBJ1-2): KAGVTQTPRYLIKTRGQQVTLSCSPISGHRSVSWYQQTPGQGLQFLFEYFSETQRNKGNFPGRFSGRQFSNSRSEMNVSTLELGDSALYLCASSGAHYGYTFGSGTRLTVV.

The chain carries TRBV5-1 and TRBJ1-1; D may be TRBD1 (5 bases). Germline V gene data show CDR1 as SGHRS and CDR2 as YFSETQ. Trimming pared 0 bases from V and 4 bases from J, leaving 19 bases between. There are 17 residues in the CDR3. DNA of the CDR3: TGCGCCAGCAGCTTGGTCGGGCTTGAGGGGATCCGCACTGAAGCTTTCTTT. This sequence encodes CASSLVGLEGIRTEAFF.

This clonotype came up a few times. The V gene is TRBV25-1, the J gene TRBJ1-4; D might be TRBD1 (5 bases). CDR3 size: 15 residues. Germline values: CDR1 MGHDK, CDR2 SYGVNS. Trimming removed 7 bases from V and 3 bases from J, with 15 bases in between. This CDR3 is CASNEGFGANEKLFF. CDR3 bases: TGTGCCAGCAACGAGGGGTTCGGGGCTAATGAAAAACTGTTTTTT.

This clonotype has just a few counts. V gene TRBV20-1 combines with J gene TRBJ1-2, with D unclear. The CDR3 is 11 amino acids. The germline gives CDR1 DFQATT, CDR2 SNEGSKA (reference sequence). Trimming cost V 4 bases and J 7 bases, with 10 bases left between them. This CDR3 reads CSANDGVGYTF. CDR3 DNA: TGCAGTGCTAATGACGGGGTTGGCTACACCTTC.

The CDR3 DNA is TGCAGCGTTGAAGATAGGCCGGGACAGGGGAGACGGAACATTCAGTACTTC. This translates into CSVEDRPGQGRRNIQYF. The chain couples TRBV29-1 to TRBJ2-4; 10 bases map to TRBD1. Trimming removed 0 bases from V and 7 bases from J; junction bases left unmatched: 12. This CDR3 has 17 amino acids. Germline lookup yields CDR1 SQVTM and CDR2 ANQGSEA.

This clonotype was recorded a few times. The chain couples TRBV6-4 to TRBJ2-3; D uncertain. V lost 6 bases and J lost 3, with 16 bases in between. CDR3 length equals 15 residues. CDR1 and CDR2 (germline): MRHNA, SNTAGT. The CDR3 nucleotides are TGTGCCAGCAGCCTGGGTGGCGGCGAGACAGATACGCAGTATTTT. It yields the protein CASSLGGGETDTQYF.

This clonotype turned up a few times. The chain uses TRBV5-6 and TRBJ1-3; 11 nucleotides match TRBD1. From germline, CDR1 is SGHDT and CDR2 YYEEEE. The CDR3 runs 15 residues. Trimming at V came to 4 bases and at J to 4 bases, leaving 4 bases not matched to a gene. CDR3 nucleotides: TGTGCCAGCAGCCCCGGGACAGGGGGAGGAAACACCATATATTTT. Protein sequence: CASSPGTGGGNTIYF.

This clonotype turned up a few times. The V call is TRBV5-1, the J call TRBJ2-2; no clear D gene. The germline V and J ends were trimmed by 4 bases and 1 base, with 11 bases remaining between them. Looked up from germline, CDR1 is SGHRS and CDR2 is YFSETQ. The CDR3 spans 15 residues. This CDR3 is CASSVMDRNTGELFF. The CDR3 DNA reads TGCGCCAGCAGCGTCATGGATCGGAACACCGGGGAGCTGTTTTTT.

This clonotype showed up many times. The chain employs TRBV4-1 and TRBJ2-7; tentative D call: TRBD2 (5 bases). This CDR3 contains 15 residues. Germline V CDR1 and CDR2: MGHRA, YSYEKL. Trimming took off 0 bases at V and 6 bases at J, with 15 bases between the two ends. In DNA form, the CDR3 reads TGCGCCAGCAGCCAAGACCCCGGGGTGGAAGGCGAGCAGTACTTC. Translated: CASSQDPGVEGEQYF.

This clonotype was counted a few times. The V gene is TRBV4-2, the J gene TRBJ1-1; TRBD1 aligns across 7 bases. The CDR3 sequence is 15 residues long. Germline V CDR1 and CDR2: LGHNA, YNFKEQ. J gave up 2 bases and V 4 bases, and 7 bases lay outside the gene matches. The CDR3 is CASSLDRVLNTEAFF. For the CDR3, the DNA is TGTGCCAGCAGCCTAGACAGGGTACTTAACACTGAAGCTTTCTTT.

The V and J genes are TRBV6-6 and TRBJ2-3; TRBD2 agrees at 7 bases. Trimming cost V 0 bases and J 4 bases; bases outside gene matches: 10. The length of the CDR3 is 17 residues. Per germline, CDR1 MNHNY and CDR2 SVGAGI (reference sequence). The CDR3 sequence: CASSYSGGSGVADTQYF. Written as DNA, the CDR3 is TGTGCCAGCAGTTACTCGGGGGGGAGCGGTGTTGCAGATACGCAGTATTTT.

This clonotype showed up just a few times. The chain carries TRBV12-3 or TRBV12-4 and TRBJ2-3; 12 nucleotides match TRBD2. The V segment lost 6 bases and the J segment 4 bases; nucleotides outside the gene matches: 5. The CDR3 length is 15 residues. The chain's CDR3 is CASSPASGRADTQYF. The CDR3 DNA reads TGTGCCAGCAGCCCCGCTAGCGGGAGGGCAGATACGCAGTATTTT.

The rearrangement uses TRBV29-1 and TRBJ2-5, with 7 bases fitting TRBD1. J was trimmed by 5 bases and V by 7 bases; bases with no gene match: 13. The germline gives CDR1 SQVTM, CDR2 ANQGSEA. This CDR3 region has 14 residues. The CDR3 here is CSGKPGTGAETQYF. Written as DNA, the CDR3 is TGCAGCGGCAAACCGGGAACAGGGGCCGAGACCCAGTACTTC. The full variable domain, its missing parts supplied by reference TRBV29-1 and TRBJ2-5, is SAVISQKPSRDICQRGTSLTIQCQVDSQVTMMFWYRQQPGQSLTLIATANQGSEATYESGFVIDKFPISRPNLTFSTLTVSNMSPEDSSIYLCSGKPGTGAETQYFGPGTRLLVL.

V gene TRBV19 combines with J gene TRBJ2-1; D gene uncertain. CDR1 and CDR2 from the germline V gene are LNHDA and SQIVND (reference sequence). V was pared by 1 base and J by 4 bases, with 11 bases between. The CDR3 covers 15 residues. The CDR3 loop is CASSIGSARYNEQFF. In nucleotides, the CDR3 is TGTGCCAGTAGTATAGGTAGTGCGAGGTACAATGAGCAGTTCTTC.

This sequence joins TRBV7-2 and TRBJ2-3, with 7 bases that match TRBD2. The CDR3 totals 16 residues. Germline CDR1 SGHTA, CDR2 FQGNSA. Trimming took 0 bases from V and 5 from J; bases not matched to a gene: 8. The CDR3 loop reads CASSLAGAGVGDTQYF. DNA of the CDR3: TGTGCCAGCAGCTTAGCTGGTGCGGGGGTGGGAGATACGCAGTATTTT.

Only a few counts were recorded for this clonotype. The rearrangement joins TRBV7-3 to TRBJ2-1, with D perhaps TRBD2 (6 bases). Trimming stripped 5 bases from V and 2 bases from J, with 13 bases between. The CDR3 is 15 residues long. CDR1 is SGHTA and CDR2 is FQGTGA in the germline V gene. The CDR3 DNA follows: TGTGCCAGCAGCGACCGCCCGGGAGCCTACAATGAGCAGTTCTTC. It translates to CASSDRPGAYNEQFF.

This clonotype was detected only a few times. The gene calls are TRBV30 and TRBJ1-2; the D gene is possibly TRBD1 (5 bases). The CDR3 is 12 residues long. CDR1 and CDR2 (germline): GTSNPN, SVGIG (reference sequence). The V and J ends lost 5 bases and 3 bases respectively, with 10 bases between them. The CDR3 DNA reads as TGTGCCTGGGGCAGGGATGACTATGGCTACACCTTC. This codes for CAWGRDDYGYTF. The entire variable domain, with the rest obtained from reference TRBV30 and TRBJ1-2, is as follows: SQTIHQWPATLVQPVGSPLSLECTVEGTSNPNLYWYRQAAGRGLQLLFYSVGIGQISSEVPQNLSASRPQDRQFILSSKKLLLSDSGFYLCAWGRDDYGYTFGSGTRLTVV.

This clonotype was detected a few times. V usage is TRBV4-3 and J usage is TRBJ2-2, with 12 bases lining up with TRBD2. Germline CDR1 LGHNA, CDR2 YSLEER. There are 17 residues in the CDR3. V lost 6 bases to trimming and J lost 0 bases; unmatched junction nucleotides: 5. The CDR3 DNA sequence: TGCGCCAGCAGACAGACTAGCGGGAGCGCGAACACCGGGGAGCTGTTTTTT. It codes for CASRQTSGSANTGELFF.

The chain is built from TRBV2 and TRBJ1-1, with D perhaps TRBD1 (6 bases). The V gene lost 5 bases and the J gene lost 0 bases, with 10 bases spanning the gap. The CDR3 spans 14 residues. The germline V gene encodes CDR1 SNHLY and CDR2 FYNNEI. The CDR3 region has the DNA TGTGCCAGCAGTAGACAGGTTCTGAACACTGAAGCTTTCTTT. Its translation is CASSRQVLNTEAFF.

This chain connects TRBV6-4 to TRBJ1-6; 7 nucleotides agree with TRBD1. V trimming: 0 bases; J trimming: 6 bases; junction bases outside the gene matches: 2. The V gene's germline CDR1 is MRHNA and CDR2 SNTAGT. There are 15 residues in the CDR3. The CDR3 region has the DNA TGTGCCAGCAGTGACTCGACAGGGACTAATTCACCCCTCCACTTT. Amino acid sequence: CASSDSTGTNSPLHF.

The genes are TRBV20-1 and TRBJ1-1, with D maybe TRBD1 (5 bases). V gave up 0 bases and J gave up 4 bases, with 15 bases separating them. This CDR3 spans 15 amino acids. Germline V gives CDR1 DFQATT, CDR2 SNEGSKA (reference sequence). This chain's CDR3 is CSARDPKGKSTEAFF. The DNA of the CDR3 is TGCAGTGCTAGAGATCCAAAGGGGAAAAGCACTGAAGCTTTCTTT.

This clonotype came up many times. The genes are TRBV2 and TRBJ2-5; no definite D call. CDR1 and CDR2 from the germline V gene are SNHLY and FYNNEI. V lost 2 bases, J lost 3 bases, and 13 bases lay in between. This CDR3 spans 15 amino acids. Written as DNA, the CDR3 is TGTGCCAGCAGTGAAAAGTTGGGTGGGAAAGAGACCCAGTACTTC. As protein: CASSEKLGGKETQYF.

This clonotype has only a few counts. This sequence joins TRBV18 and TRBJ1-1, with D possibly being TRBD1 (5 bases). Trimming pared 1 base from V and 0 bases from J, leaving 12 bases between. This CDR3 comprises 16 residues. CDR1 and CDR2 from the germline V gene are KGHSH and LQKENI. The CDR3 sequence: CASSPRHRSMNTEAFF. The CDR3 nucleotides are TGTGCCAGCTCACCACGTCACAGGTCCATGAACACTGAAGCTTTCTTT.

This clonotype was counted only a few times. V is TRBV29-1 and J is TRBJ2-1, with a possible D match to TRBD2 (5 bases). V was trimmed by 4 bases and J by 1 base, leaving 11 bases between them. This CDR3 has 14 residues. In germline, CDR1 is SQVTM, CDR2 ANQGSEA. This chain's CDR3 is CSVGGRVSYNEQFF. In DNA form, the CDR3 reads TGCAGCGTTGGAGGGAGAGTTTCCTACAATGAGCAGTTCTTC.

This chain joins TRBV12-3 or TRBV12-4 and TRBJ2-7; 7 nucleotides line up with TRBD2. V shed 6 bases and J 0 bases; nucleotides not matched to a gene: 8. This CDR3 has 15 residues. The DNA of the CDR3 is TGTGCCAGCAGCCCATACCGGGAGGTCTCCTACGAGCAGTACTTC. This encodes CASSPYREVSYEQYF.

This clonotype occurred many times. The junction departs from the called germline gene at one end, perhaps through a read error. The CDR3 is CASSLGPPNTGELFF. The DNA for the CDR3 is TGTGCTAGCAGCTTAGGGCCACCAAACACCGGGGAGCTGTTTTTT. The chain carries TRBV5-1 and TRBJ2-2; possible D gene TRBD2, 5 bases. This CDR3 has 15 residues. The V gene's germline CDR1 is SGHRS and CDR2 YFSETQ. The full variable domain, in which reference TRBV5-1 and TRBJ2-2 provide the parts outside the CDR3, is KAGVTQTPRYLIKTRGQQVTLSCSPISGHRSVSWYQQTPGQGLQFLFEYFSETQRNKGNFPGRFSGRQFSNSRSEMNVSTLELGDSALYLCASSLGPPNTGELFFGEGSRLTVL.

A few counts support this clonotype. This chain links TRBV7-2 with TRBJ1-5, with D perhaps TRBD1 (5 bases). This CDR3 contains 14 residues. The V gene's germline CDR1 is SGHTA and CDR2 FQGNSA. V lost 2 bases and J 6 bases, leaving 11 bases between the germline ends. DNA for the CDR3: TGTGCCAGCAGCTTAATGACAGTTGGTCAGCCCCAGCATTTT. This sequence encodes CASSLMTVGQPQHF.

This clonotype has only a few counts. The chain recombines TRBV3-1 with TRBJ2-7, with D tentatively TRBD2 (5 bases). V lost 4 bases to trimming and J lost 7 bases, with 23 bases between them. The CDR3 spans 16 residues. From germline, CDR1 is LGHDT and CDR2 YNNKEL (reference sequence). The CDR3 loop is CASSPAMAGPIGEQYF. The CDR3, as DNA: TGTGCCAGCAGCCCAGCCATGGCGGGTCCCATTGGAGAGCAGTACTTC.

This chain joins TRBV6-5 and TRBJ2-3, with D possibly TRBD2 on 7 matching bases. Germline assignment: CDR1 MNHEY and CDR2 SVGAGI. The germline V and J ends were trimmed by 8 bases and 2 bases, with 17 bases remaining between them. The CDR3 consists of 15 residues. For the CDR3, the DNA is TGTGCCAGCGGTAGCCGGGGGGCCAACACAGATACGCAGTATTTT. As protein: CASGSRGANTDTQYF.

This clonotype has only a few counts. This chain uses TRBV30 with TRBJ1-5; D is uncertain. This CDR3 has 15 residues. The germline CDR1 and CDR2 sequences are GTSNPN and SVGIG (reference sequence). The V and J ends lost 3 bases and 0 bases respectively, with 12 bases between them. The CDR3 coding sequence is TGTGCCTGGAGCGTGGGGAGAAATAGCAATCAGCCCCAGCATTTT. This gives the protein CAWSVGRNSNQPQHF.

On this clonotype: One end of the junction varies from germline; a read error may be responsible. The V and J genes are TRBV7-9 and TRBJ2-1; 8 bases map to TRBD2. Germline lookup yields CDR1 SEHNR and CDR2 FQNEAQ (reference sequence). The CDR3 sequence is 19 residues long. The CDR3 spells CASSLAALSGGPSDNEQFF. The CDR3 region has the DNA TGTGCCAGCAGCTTAGCGGCGTTGTCGGGAGGGCCCTCCGACAATGAGCAGTTCTTC.